This T cell receptor (beta chain) was retrieved from a study of PD-L1 blockade in urothelial cancer. Study-level information: Most patients, about 90% of the roughly 29, were males with bladder-origin cancer. Study observations and caveats: At the 3-week point, tumor-associated blood clones expanded more in durable-benefit patients.

Time point of the sample: pretreatment peripheral blood. In the case of this clone: Antigen specificity is unknown.

Sequencing used immunoSEQ multiplex PCR; TCRdb keeps in-frame clones, though not all of them. There are approximately 94,000 clones in the sample; about nine tenths occur only once, and about 2% lies in the top ten. The specimen was PBMCs, collected around atezolizumab (anti-PD-L1) treatment. The receptor was isolated from a man in his 60s with urothelial cancer.

The DNA of the CDR3 is TGTGCCAGCAGCTCCGGGACTAGCGCCTCCTACGAGCAGTACTTC. Amino acids: CASSSGTSASYEQYF. The chain has TRBV2 and TRBJ2-7, with 10 bases identical to TRBD2. This CDR3 has 15 residues. From germline, CDR1 is SNHLY and CDR2 FYNNEI. V dropped 6 bases and J dropped 0; count of bases not matched to a gene: 5.